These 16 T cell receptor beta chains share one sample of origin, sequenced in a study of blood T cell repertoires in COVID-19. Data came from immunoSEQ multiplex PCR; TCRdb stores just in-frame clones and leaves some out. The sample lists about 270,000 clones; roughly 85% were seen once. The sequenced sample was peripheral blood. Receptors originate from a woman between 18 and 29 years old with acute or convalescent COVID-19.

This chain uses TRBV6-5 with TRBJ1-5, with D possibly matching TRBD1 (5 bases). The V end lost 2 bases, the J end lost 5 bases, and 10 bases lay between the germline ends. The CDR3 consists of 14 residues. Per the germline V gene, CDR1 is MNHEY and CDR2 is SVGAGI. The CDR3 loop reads CASSYGAAYQPQHF. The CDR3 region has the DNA TGTGCCAGCAGTTACGGGGCGGCCTATCAGCCCCAGCATTTT.

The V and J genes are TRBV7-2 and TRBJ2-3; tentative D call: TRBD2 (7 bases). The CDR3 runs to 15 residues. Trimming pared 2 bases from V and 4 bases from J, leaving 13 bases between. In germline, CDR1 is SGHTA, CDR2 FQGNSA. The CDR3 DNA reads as TGTGCCAGCAGCTTATGGGGGGGGGCTGCAGATACGCAGTATTTT. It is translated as CASSLWGGAADTQYF.

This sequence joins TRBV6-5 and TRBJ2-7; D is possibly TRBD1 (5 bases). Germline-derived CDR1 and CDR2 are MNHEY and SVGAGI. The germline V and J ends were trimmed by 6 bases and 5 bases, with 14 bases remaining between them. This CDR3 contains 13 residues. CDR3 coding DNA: TGTGCCAGCAGGGTAACAACAGGTAACGAGCAGTACTTC. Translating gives CASRVTTGNEQYF.

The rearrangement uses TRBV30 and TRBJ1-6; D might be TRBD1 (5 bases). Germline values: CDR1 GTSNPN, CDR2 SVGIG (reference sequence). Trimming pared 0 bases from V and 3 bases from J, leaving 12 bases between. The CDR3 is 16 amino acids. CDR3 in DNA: TGTGCCTGGAGTGTAATAGCAACAGGCTATAATTCACCCCTCCACTTT. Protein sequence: CAWSVIATGYNSPLHF. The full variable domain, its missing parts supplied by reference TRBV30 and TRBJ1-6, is SQTIHQWPATLVQPVGSPLSLECTVEGTSNPNLYWYRQAAGRGLQLLFYSVGIGQISSEVPQNLSASRPQDRQFILSSKKLLLSDSGFYLCAWSVIATGYNSPLHFGNGTRLTVT.

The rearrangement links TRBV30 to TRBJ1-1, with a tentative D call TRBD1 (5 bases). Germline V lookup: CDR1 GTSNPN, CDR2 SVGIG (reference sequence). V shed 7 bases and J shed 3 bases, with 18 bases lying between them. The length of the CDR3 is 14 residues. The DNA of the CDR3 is TGTGCCTTGCTGTCACCAGGAGGGGACACTGAAGCTTTCTTT. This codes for CALLSPGGDTEAFF.

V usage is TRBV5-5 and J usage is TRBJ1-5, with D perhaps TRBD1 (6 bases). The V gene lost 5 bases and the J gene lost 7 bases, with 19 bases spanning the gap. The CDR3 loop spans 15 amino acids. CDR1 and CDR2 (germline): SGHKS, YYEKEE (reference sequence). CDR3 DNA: TGTGCCAGCAGTACCCAACAGGGAAGGGGCCAGCCCCAGCATTTT. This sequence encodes CASSTQQGRGQPQHF.

CDR3 in amino acids: CASSFRDSYNEQFF. For the CDR3, the DNA is TGTGCCAGCAGTTTCCGGGATTCCTACAATGAGCAGTTCTTC. This rearrangement joins TRBV27 to TRBJ2-1; possible D gene TRBD2, 5 bases. This CDR3 spans 14 amino acids. Per the germline V gene, CDR1 is MNHEY and CDR2 is SMNVEV (reference sequence). With 3 bases removed from V and 1 base from J, the gap between germline ends came to 7 bases.

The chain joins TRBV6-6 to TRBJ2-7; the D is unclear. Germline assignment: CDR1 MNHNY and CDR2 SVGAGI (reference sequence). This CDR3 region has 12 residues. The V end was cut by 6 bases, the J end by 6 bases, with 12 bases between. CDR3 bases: TGTGCCAGCAGAGTACAGTTGGCCGAGCAGTACTTC. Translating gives CASRVQLAEQYF.

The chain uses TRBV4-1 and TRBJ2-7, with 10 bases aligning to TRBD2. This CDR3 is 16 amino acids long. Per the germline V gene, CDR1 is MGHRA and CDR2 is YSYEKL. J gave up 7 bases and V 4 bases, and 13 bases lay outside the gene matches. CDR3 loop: CASSPSQLAGEGEQYF. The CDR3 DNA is TGCGCCAGCAGCCCGAGTCAGCTAGCGGGAGAGGGTGAGCAGTACTTC.

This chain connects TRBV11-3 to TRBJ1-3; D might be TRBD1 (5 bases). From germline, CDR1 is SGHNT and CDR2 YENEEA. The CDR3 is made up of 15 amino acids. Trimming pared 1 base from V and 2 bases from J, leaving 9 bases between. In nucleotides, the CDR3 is TGTGCCAGCAGCTTAGCCGGGACTGCTGGAAACACCATATATTTT. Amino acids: CASSLAGTAGNTIYF.

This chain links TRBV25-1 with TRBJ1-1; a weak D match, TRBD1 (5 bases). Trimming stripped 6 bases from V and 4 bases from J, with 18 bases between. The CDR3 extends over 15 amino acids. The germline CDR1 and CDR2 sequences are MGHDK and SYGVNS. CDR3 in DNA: TGTGCCAGCAGCCACTCTCCGGTTGGGGCCACTGAAGCTTTCTTT. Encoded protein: CASSHSPVGATEAFF.

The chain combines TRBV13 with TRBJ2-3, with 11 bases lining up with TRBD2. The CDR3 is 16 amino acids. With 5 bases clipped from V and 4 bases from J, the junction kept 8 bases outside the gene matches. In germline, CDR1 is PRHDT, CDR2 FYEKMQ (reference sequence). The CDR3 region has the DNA TGTGCCAGCAGCCCCATAGCGGGAGGGCCCGCAGATACGCAGTATTTT. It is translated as CASSPIAGGPADTQYF.

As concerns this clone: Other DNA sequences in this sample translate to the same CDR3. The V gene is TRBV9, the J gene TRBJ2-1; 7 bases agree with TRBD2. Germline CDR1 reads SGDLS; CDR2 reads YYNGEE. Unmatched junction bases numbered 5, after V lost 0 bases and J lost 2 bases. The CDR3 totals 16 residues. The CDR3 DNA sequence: TGTGCCAGCAGCGTAGCAGGGAGCGGGGCCTACAATGAGCAGTTCTTC. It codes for CASSVAGSGAYNEQFF.

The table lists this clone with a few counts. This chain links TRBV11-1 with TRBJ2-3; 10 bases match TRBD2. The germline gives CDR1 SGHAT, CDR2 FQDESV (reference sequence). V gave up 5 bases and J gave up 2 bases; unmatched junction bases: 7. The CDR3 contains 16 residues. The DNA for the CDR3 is TGTGCCAGCAGCCCAGGGACTAGCGAGTACACAGATACGCAGTATTTT. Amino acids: CASSPGTSEYTDTQYF.

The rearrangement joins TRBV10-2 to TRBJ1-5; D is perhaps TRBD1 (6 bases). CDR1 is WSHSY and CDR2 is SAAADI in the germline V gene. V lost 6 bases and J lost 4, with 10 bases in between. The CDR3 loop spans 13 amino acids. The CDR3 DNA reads TGCGCCAGCAGCACAGGGAAGAATCAGCCCCAGCATTTT. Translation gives CASSTGKNQPQHF.

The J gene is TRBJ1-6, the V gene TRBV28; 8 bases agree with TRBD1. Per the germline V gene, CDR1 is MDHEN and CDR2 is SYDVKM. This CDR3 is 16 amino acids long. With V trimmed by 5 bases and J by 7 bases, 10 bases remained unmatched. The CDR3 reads CASSKKQGVQNSPLHF. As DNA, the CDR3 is TGTGCCAGCAGTAAAAAACAGGGGGTTCAAAATTCACCCCTCCACTTT. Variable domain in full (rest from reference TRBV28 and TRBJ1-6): DVKVTQSSRYLVKRTGEKVFLECVQDMDHENMFWYRQDPGLGLRLIYFSYDVKMKEKGDIPEGYSVSREKKERFSLILESASTNQTSMYLCASSKKQGVQNSPLHFGNGTRLTVT.